A single T cell receptor (beta chain) is shown here with its context. The CDR3 contains 14 residues. The junction had 6 bases not matched to a gene; V was cut back by 2 bases and J by 4 bases. Germline assignment: CDR1 SQVTM and CDR2 ANQGSEA. Data came from immunoSEQ multiplex PCR; TCRdb stores just in-frame clones and leaves some out. The sample consists of about 380,000 clones, approximately 89% of them appearing once. Participants came from roughly 25 US areas, aged roughly 18 to 95 years. Assignment of participants to cohorts was predicated upon participant-reported clinical history. This record comes from a study of blood T cell repertoires in COVID-19.

The sample taken for sequencing was PBMCs or T cells enriched from blood (not recorded which). The rearrangement uses TRBV29-1 and TRBJ1-2, with 8 bases matching TRBD1. The source is a man aged 25 to 40 who had recovered from COVID-19. Here the CDR3 DNA reads TGCAGCGTTGAACAAGGACAGGGAGGCTATGGCTACACCTTC. It codes for CSVEQGQGGYGYTF.